This T cell receptor beta chain was identified in a study of T cells in Graves' hyperthyroidism and ophthalmopathy. Overall study results and limits: Most expanded thyroid clonotypes above 0.001 also appeared in blood.

Amplification targeted TCR beta CDR3 regions from RNA transcripts. Researchers ran a first-round RT-PCR on the TCR CDR3 using the HTBI primer set. Via MiXCR, TCRdb re-called the multiplex PCR reads, giving one row per CDR3 protein. The data contain some 350,000 distinct CDR3 sequences, around a quarter of them seen just once; the ten biggest clones take up less than 75%. V was clipped by 4 bases and J by 5 bases; unmatched bases: 8. CDR3 length: 16 amino acids. Germline assignment: CDR1 SGHRS and CDR2 YFSETQ. On this clonotype itself: What it binds is not known.

The chain joins TRBV5-1 to TRBJ2-1, with 11 positions matching TRBD2. This receptor was obtained from a man between 45 and 60 years old with Graves' hyperthyroidism. Sequenced sample: blood. CDR3 DNA sequence: TGCGCCAGCAGCCCCCTACTAGCGGGAGAGCACAATGAGCAGTTCTTC. Its protein product is CASSPLLAGEHNEQFF.